The 24 T cell receptor beta chains in this list originate from one sample, sequenced in a study of regulatory T cells in long-lasting Graves disease. Time point reported: newly diagnosed GD, antithyroid drugs for less than 3 months. From PBMCs, RNA was extracted and then used to make the TCR library. Libraries of TCR beta came from iRepertoire HTBI primers plus Arm-PCR of CDR3 regions. TCRdb reprocessed the multiplex PCR reads with MiXCR, giving one entry per CDR3 protein. The sample records about 530,000 distinct CDR3 sequences, about 16% being singletons. This same sample was also taken into another study, of T cells in Graves' hyperthyroidism and ophthalmopathy.

This material consisted of peripheral blood mononuclear cells (PBMCs), taken at new diagnosis, from a patient treated with antithyroid drugs. The receptors here all came from a middle-aged woman with Graves disease.

This chain connects TRBV30 to TRBJ1-6, with D unresolved. The CDR3 covers 13 residues. The germline V gene has CDR1 GTSNPN and CDR2 SVGIG (reference sequence). The ends were cut back, 3 bases at V and 5 bases at J, with 8 bases in the middle. The CDR3 spells CAWRQLHNSPLHF. CDR3 DNA sequence: TGTGCCTGGAGACAGCTCCATAATTCACCCCTCCACTTT.

About this clonotype itself: A single base separates this from a much larger clone, so it may be a read error. As the CDR3 is not closed by the conserved phenylalanine or tryptophan, this likely results from a read error. The chain's CDR3 is CASSDLRVHNEQFS. DNA of the CDR3: TGTGCCAGCAGTGATTTGAGGGTCCACAATGAGCAGTTCTCC. The chain carries TRBV2 and TRBJ2-1, with D perhaps matching TRBD2 (5 bases). The germline V gene encodes CDR1 SNHLY and CDR2 FYNNEI. Trimming removed 3 bases from V and 5 bases from J, with 11 bases in between. The CDR3 sequence is 14 residues long.

The rearrangement uses TRBV6-1 and TRBJ1-3; the D is unclear. The V end lost 0 bases, the J end lost 2 bases, and 11 bases lay between the germline ends. The CDR3 consists of 16 residues. The germline V gene has CDR1 MNHNS and CDR2 SASEGT. CDR3 DNA: TGTGCCAGCAGTGAAGCTGTTTATGATACTGGAAACACCATATATTTT. Translated, it gives CASSEAVYDTGNTIYF.

The genes are TRBV12-3 or TRBV12-4 and TRBJ2-7; the D gene is possibly TRBD1 (5 bases). The CDR3 is 13 residues long. V was clipped by 6 bases and J by 5 bases, with 14 bases between them. CDR3 amino acids: CASSPRTYHEQYF. The CDR3 nucleotides are TGTGCCAGCAGCCCCAGGACATACCACGAGCAGTACTTC.

This clonotype was seen ten or more times. The V and J genes are TRBV18 and TRBJ2-5, with D possibly TRBD1 on 5 matching bases. This CDR3 has 15 residues. In germline, CDR1 is KGHSH, CDR2 LQKENI. Trimming left V 2 bases short and J 9 bases short, with 19 bases between. CDR3 in DNA: TGTGCCAGCTCACCAGGACATACCCTCAATCGAGCCCAGTACTTC. Translated, it gives CASSPGHTLNRAQYF.

This clonotype was recorded many times. The chain is built from TRBV11-2 and TRBJ1-5, with a weak D call TRBD1 (5 bases). Germline lookup yields CDR1 SGHAT and CDR2 FQNNGV. V was trimmed by 5 bases and J by 0 bases, leaving 20 bases between them. CDR3 size: 18 residues. Written as DNA, the CDR3 is TGTGCCAGCAGCCTCTTCCAATTCACAGGTGATAGCAATCAGCCCCAGCATTTT. It is translated as CASSLFQFTGDSNQPQHF.

Turning to this clonotype: A clone one base away is much larger, so this may be a read error. The V and J genes are TRBV6-1 and TRBJ1-1, with a tentative D call TRBD1 (5 bases). The CDR3 spans 17 residues. In germline, CDR1 is MNHNS, CDR2 SASEGT. The V gene lost 7 bases and the J gene lost 3 bases, with 24 bases spanning the gap. CDR3 sequence reads: CASIPRRGEGGDTEAFF. The CDR3 nucleotides are TGTGCCAGCATACCTAGGCGGGGAGAGGGAGGGGACACTGAAGCTTTCTTT.

Note on this clonotype: Being one base from a much bigger clone, this may be a read error. V and J are TRBV4-1 and TRBJ2-7, with a tentative D call TRBD1 (6 bases). Looked up from germline, CDR1 is MGHRA and CDR2 is YSYEKL. The CDR3 has 12 amino acids. The ends were cut back, 4 bases at V and 5 bases at J, with 9 bases in the middle. CDR3 residues: CASSPGTNEQYF. In nucleotides, the CDR3 is TGCGCCAGCAGCCCCGGGACAAACGAGCAGTACTTC.

Turning to this clonotype: Just one base apart from a much larger clone, this may be a read error. The conserved phenylalanine or tryptophan normally closing the CDR3 is absent here, so this likely arose from a read error. The chain carries TRBV12-3 or TRBV12-4 and TRBJ1-1; no definite D call. Trimming left V 6 bases short and J 5 bases short, with 13 bases between. CDR3 length: 13 residues. The CDR3 spells CASSRKGRTEAFL. Written as DNA, the CDR3 is TGTGCCAGCAGCCGAAAGGGTAGGACTGAAGCTTTCCTT.

The CDR3 DNA reads TGCGCCAGCAGCCCGGCCCGGTTTGGGGGACTGAACACTGAAGCTTTCTTT. This sequence encodes CASSPARFGGLNTEAFF. The chain links TRBV5-1 to TRBJ1-1; TRBD1 might be the D (5 bases). Trimming left V 4 bases short and J 0 bases short, with 19 bases between. This CDR3 contains 17 residues. Looked up from germline, CDR1 is SGHRS and CDR2 is YFSETQ.

This clonotype was counted many times. CDR3 sequence reads: CASSSPGGTATYEQYF. CDR3 coding DNA: TGTGCCAGCAGCTCACCCGGTGGGACAGCAACCTACGAGCAGTACTTC. This rearrangement joins TRBV11-2 to TRBJ2-7; 7 nucleotides match TRBD1. Germline loops: CDR1 SGHAT, CDR2 FQNNGV. The CDR3 contains 16 residues. V lost 4 bases, J lost 2 bases, and 11 bases stayed unmatched. The whole variable domain, filled in from reference TRBV11-2 and TRBJ2-7, reads EAGVAQSPRYKIIEKRQSVAFWCNPISGHATLYWYQQILGQGPKLLIQFQNNGVVDDSQLPKDRFSAERLKGVDSTLKIQPAKLEDSAVYLCASSSPGGTATYEQYFGPGTRLTVT.

In the case of this clonotype: This CDR3 fails to terminate in the conserved phenylalanine or tryptophan, so it likely reflects a read error. The chain recombines TRBV5-6 with TRBJ2-7; D not certain. Trimming removed 0 bases from V and 7 bases from J, with 14 bases in between. CDR3 size: 14 residues. The germline CDR1 and CDR2 sequences are SGHDT and YYEEEE. The CDR3 region is CASSLDYLSKEQYL. Here the CDR3 DNA reads TGTGCCAGCAGCTTGGACTACCTCTCGAAGGAGCAGTACCTC.

This clonotype came up many times. V usage is TRBV27 and J usage is TRBJ2-7; maybe TRBD1 (6 bases). CDR1 MNHEY and CDR2 SMNVEV come from the germline V gene (reference sequence). V was clipped by 2 bases and J by 3 bases, with 11 bases between them. This CDR3 comprises 14 residues. This chain's CDR3 is CASSLLGADYEQYF. The CDR3 nucleotides read TGTGCCAGCAGTTTACTGGGGGCAGACTACGAGCAGTACTTC.

This clonotype occurred many times. The chain is built from TRBV7-8 and TRBJ1-4, with unresolved D. Germline lookup yields CDR1 SGHVS and CDR2 FQNEAQ. The CDR3 covers 15 residues. The ends were cut back, 4 bases at V and 6 bases at J, with 15 bases in the middle. CDR3 coding DNA: TGTGCCAGCAGCTCCACGGCCGGGATCTATGAAAAACTGTTTTTT. It codes for CASSSTAGIYEKLFF.

The table lists this clonotype with many counts. The chain carries TRBV10-3 and TRBJ1-1, with D maybe TRBD1 (5 bases). The CDR3 covers 13 residues. Trimming stripped 7 bases from V and 6 bases from J, with 15 bases between. Looked up from germline, CDR1 is ENHRY and CDR2 is SYGVKD. The CDR3 DNA reads TGTGCCATCACCCCGGGACTCCCATCTGAAGCTTTCTTT. Its protein is CAITPGLPSEAFF.

The chain is built from TRBV18 and TRBJ2-7; D may be TRBD1 (5 bases). CDR3 size: 16 residues. Germline assignment: CDR1 KGHSH and CDR2 LQKENI. V was clipped by 3 bases and J by 3 bases, with 18 bases between them. CDR3 loop: CASSPDDRTTYYEQYF. CDR3 nucleotides: TGTGCCAGCTCACCCGATGACCGGACAACCTACTACGAGCAGTACTTC. Full variable domain (remainder filled in from reference TRBV18 and TRBJ2-7): NAGVMQNPRHLVRRRGQEARLRCSPMKGHSHVYWYRQLPEEGLKFMVYLQKENIIDESGMPKERFSAEFPKEGPSILRIQQVVRGDSAAYFCASSPDDRTTYYEQYFGPGTRLTVT.

This clonotype was observed at least ten times. V is TRBV3-1 and J is TRBJ2-2, with 13 bases aligning to TRBD2. The CDR3 spans 17 residues. Germline V gene data show CDR1 as LGHDT and CDR2 as YNNKEL (reference sequence). J was trimmed by 1 base and V by 4 bases; bases with no gene match: 3. The CDR3 sequence: CASSRGTSGENTGELFF. CDR3 sequence (DNA): TGTGCCAGCAGCCGCGGGACTAGCGGGGAGAACACCGGGGAGCTGTTTTTT.

This clonotype was counted many times. The V and J genes are TRBV10-3 and TRBJ2-3; D may be TRBD1 (6 bases). Trimming removed 7 bases at V and 3 bases at J, with 8 bases between. The germline gives CDR1 ENHRY, CDR2 SYGVKD. The length of the CDR3 is 12 residues. For the CDR3, the DNA is TGTGCCATCAAGGGGGAGACAGATACGCAGTATTTT. This encodes CAIKGETDTQYF.

The rearrangement links TRBV7-9 to TRBJ2-2, with a weak D call TRBD2 (7 bases). Germline CDR1 SEHNR, CDR2 FQNEAQ (reference sequence). The CDR3 runs to 16 residues. The V end was cut by 5 bases, the J end by 4 bases, with 17 bases between. This chain's CDR3 is CASSRYSGGATGELFF. The CDR3 bases are TGTGCCAGCAGCCGCTATAGTGGGGGGGCCACCGGGGAGCTGTTTTTT.

Many counts were recorded for this clonotype. V and J are TRBV28 and TRBJ2-7, with D tentatively TRBD1 (6 bases). The V gene lost 6 bases and the J gene lost 2 bases, with 23 bases spanning the gap. The germline gives CDR1 MDHEN, CDR2 SYDVKM. The CDR3 runs 17 residues. CDR3 nucleotide sequence: TGTGCCAGCAGGGGGTCAGGGGTATGGTCCGATGCCTACGAGCAGTACTTC. This codes for CASRGSGVWSDAYEQYF.

This clonotype was detected ten times or more. The rearrangement links TRBV12-3 or TRBV12-4 to TRBJ2-4; 11 bases map to TRBD2. With V trimmed by 6 bases and J by 8 bases, 9 bases remained unmatched. The CDR3 runs to 15 residues. CDR3 DNA sequence: TGTGCCAGCAGCCCGTCCGGGACTAGCGGACACATTCAGTACTTC. The encoded protein is CASSPSGTSGHIQYF.

This clonotype was recorded a few times. This chain connects TRBV18 to TRBJ2-3, with D possibly being TRBD1 (5 bases). The CDR3 has 16 amino acids. CDR1 and CDR2 from the germline V gene are KGHSH and LQKENI. The V end lost 6 bases, the J end lost 2 bases, and 18 bases lay between the germline ends. The CDR3 sequence is CASSQGTPTDTDTQYF. The CDR3 nucleotides read TGTGCCAGCTCCCAGGGCACCCCGACTGACACAGATACGCAGTATTTT.

This clonotype was observed many times. The chain employs TRBV9 and TRBJ1-2; 10 bases are a match to TRBD1. The CDR3 sequence is 14 residues long. CDR1 is SGDLS and CDR2 is YYNGEE in the germline V gene. The V gene end was trimmed by 2 bases and the J gene end by 3 bases; junction bases not matched to a gene: 1. The CDR3 region is CASSVGTGDYGYTF. CDR3 in DNA: TGTGCCAGCAGCGTGGGGACAGGGGACTATGGCTACACCTTC.

This clonotype was recorded a few times. The gene calls are TRBV20-1 and TRBJ1-2, with a weak D call TRBD1 (5 bases). The germline V and J ends were trimmed by 3 bases and 0 bases, with 11 bases remaining between them. The CDR3 is 14 residues long. Germline CDR1 and CDR2: DFQATT and SNEGSKA (reference sequence). CDR3 sequence: CSASQGLANYGYTF. As DNA, the CDR3 is TGCAGTGCTAGCCAGGGCTTAGCTAACTATGGCTACACCTTC.